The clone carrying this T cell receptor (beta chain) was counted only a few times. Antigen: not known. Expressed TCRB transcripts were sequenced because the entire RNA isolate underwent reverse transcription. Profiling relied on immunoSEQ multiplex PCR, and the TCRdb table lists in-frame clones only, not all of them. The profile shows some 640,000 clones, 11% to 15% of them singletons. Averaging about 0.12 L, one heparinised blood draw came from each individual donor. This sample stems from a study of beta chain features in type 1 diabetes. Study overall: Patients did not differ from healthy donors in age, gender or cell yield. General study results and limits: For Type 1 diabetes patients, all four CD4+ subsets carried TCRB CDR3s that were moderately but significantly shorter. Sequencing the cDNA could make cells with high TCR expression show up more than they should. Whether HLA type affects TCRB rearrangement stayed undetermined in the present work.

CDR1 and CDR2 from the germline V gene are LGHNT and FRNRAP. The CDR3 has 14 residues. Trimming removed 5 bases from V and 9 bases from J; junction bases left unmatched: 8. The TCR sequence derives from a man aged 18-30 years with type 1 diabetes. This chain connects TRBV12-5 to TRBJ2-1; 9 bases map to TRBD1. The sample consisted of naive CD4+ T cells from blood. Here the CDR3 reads CASGPNRGQGEQFF. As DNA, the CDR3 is TGTGCTAGTGGTCCTAACAGGGGGCAGGGTGAGCAGTTCTTC. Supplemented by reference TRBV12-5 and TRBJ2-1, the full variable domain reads DARVTQTPRHKVTEMGQEVTMRCQPILGHNTVFWYRQTMMQGLELLAYFRNRAPLDDSGMPKDRFSAEMPDATLATLKIQPSEPRDSAVYFCASGPNRGQGEQFFGPGTRLTVL.